This is a list of T cell receptor beta chains from one sample in a study of T cell responses to AZD1222 COVID-19 vaccine. Assay used: immunoSEQ multiplex PCR; TCRdb lists only in-frame clones, some missing. The sample records some 48,000 clones, roughly 85% being singletons. The input for sequencing was peripheral blood, taken 28 days after the second AZD1222 dose. These receptors all come from an adult who received the AZD1222 COVID-19 vaccine. CDR3s include the opening cysteine and the closing phenylalanine or tryptophan. Fields, in order: D gene, clone size, V gene, J gene, CDR3 DNA, CDR3 protein. A D gene is named only where the DNA matches it firmly. Size values are once, few and many counts, or a class for expanded clones, and some rows have none.

d_gene: TRBD1; abundance: NA; v_gene: TRBV10-1; j_gene: TRBJ2-1; CDR3nt: TGCGCCAGCAGTGAACGGCAGGGGGTTGTAAATGAGCAGTTCTTC; CDR3aa: CASSERQGVVNEQFF
d_gene: TRBD1; abundance: NA; v_gene: TRBV28; j_gene: TRBJ2-7; CDR3nt: TGTGCCAGCAGTTTAAGTCTACAGGGGGCGTACGAGCAGTACTTC; CDR3aa: CASSLSLQGAYEQYF
d_gene: NA; abundance: few; v_gene: TRBV5-1; j_gene: TRBJ1-6; CDR3nt: TGCGCCAGCAGCTTGGAGGGGGGAAATAATTCACCCCTCCACTTT; CDR3aa: CASSLEGGNNSPLHF
d_gene: TRBD1; abundance: NA; v_gene: TRBV18; j_gene: TRBJ2-7; CDR3nt: TGTGCCAGCGAGACAGGGGGCTACGAGCAGTACTTC; CDR3aa: CASETGGYEQYF
d_gene: NA; abundance: once; v_gene: TRBV10-1; j_gene: TRBJ2-2; CDR3nt: TGCGCCAGCAGCGATCCGGTTACCGGGGAGCTGTTTTTT; CDR3aa: CASSDPVTGELFF
d_gene: NA; abundance: NA; v_gene: TRBV28; j_gene: TRBJ2-3; CDR3nt: TGTGCCAGCCACGCCCCCTTGGATACGCAGTATTTT; CDR3aa: CASHAPLDTQYF
d_gene: NA; abundance: NA; v_gene: TRBV6-1; j_gene: TRBJ1-2; CDR3nt: TGTGCCAGCAGTGAAGCGCTCGGGGGGGAAAGTGTGGATGGCTACACCTTC; CDR3aa: CASSEALGGESVDGYTF
d_gene: NA; abundance: NA; v_gene: TRBV28; j_gene: TRBJ2-5; CDR3nt: TGTGCCAGCAGTTTTTGGTGGGGGCAAGAGACCCAGTACTTC; CDR3aa: CASSFWWGQETQYF
d_gene: TRBD1; abundance: NA; v_gene: TRBV19; j_gene: TRBJ2-7; CDR3nt: TGTGCCAGTAGTACGGGACAGGGGGCGGCCGAGCAGTACTTC; CDR3aa: CASSTGQGAAEQYF
d_gene: NA; abundance: NA; v_gene: TRBV9; j_gene: TRBJ2-7; CDR3nt: TGTGCCAGCAGCGTAGAACTAGGGGACTACGAGCAGTACTTC; CDR3aa: CASSVELGDYEQYF
d_gene: TRBD2; abundance: NA; v_gene: TRBV12-3/TRBV12-4; j_gene: TRBJ2-1; CDR3nt: TGTGCCAGCAGTCCTAGCGGGAGGGTGGAGCAGTTCTTC; CDR3aa: CASSPSGRVEQFF
d_gene: TRBD2; abundance: NA; v_gene: TRBV4-1; j_gene: TRBJ2-5; CDR3nt: TGCGCCAGCAGCCGGGGACTAGCGGTTGAGACCCAGTACTTC; CDR3aa: CASSRGLAVETQYF
d_gene: NA; abundance: NA; v_gene: TRBV28; j_gene: TRBJ2-7; CDR3nt: TGTGCCAGCAGTTTCCCCGGGGGCTACGAGCAGTACTTC; CDR3aa: CASSFPGGYEQYF
d_gene: NA; abundance: NA; v_gene: TRBV27; j_gene: TRBJ2-5; CDR3nt: TGTGCCAGCAGTTTTGCCGGAACCCTCGGGGAGACCCAGTACTTC; CDR3aa: CASSFAGTLGETQYF
d_gene: NA; abundance: NA; v_gene: TRBV6-1; j_gene: TRBJ1-1; CDR3nt: TGTGCCAGCAGCGCGGGGGGGAACACTGAAGCTTTCTTT; CDR3aa: CASSAGGNTEAFF
d_gene: NA; abundance: once; v_gene: TRBV6-6; j_gene: TRBJ2-1; CDR3nt: TGTGCCAGCAGTTACCCCGGGGGTCAGGCCTACAATGAGCAGTTCTTC; CDR3aa: CASSYPGGQAYNEQFF
d_gene: TRBD2; abundance: NA; v_gene: TRBV7-9; j_gene: TRBJ2-7; CDR3nt: TGTGCCAGCAGGGGCGGGGAGGGCCGGTTGAGCGAGCAGTACTTC; CDR3aa: CASRGGEGRLSEQYF
d_gene: TRBD1; abundance: NA; v_gene: TRBV9; j_gene: TRBJ1-5; CDR3nt: TGTGCCAGCAGCGCCGGGACAGGCTACAATCAGCCCCAGCATTTT; CDR3aa: CASSAGTGYNQPQHF
d_gene: NA; abundance: NA; v_gene: TRBV5-6; j_gene: TRBJ1-2; CDR3nt: TGTGCCAGCAGCACTGATATCTATGGCTACACCTTC; CDR3aa: CASSTDIYGYTF
d_gene: TRBD1; abundance: NA; v_gene: TRBV5-6; j_gene: TRBJ1-6; CDR3nt: TGTGCCAGCAGCTCCCGGGGGGCAGGGGGTTATGTTAATTCACCCCTCCACTTT; CDR3aa: CASSSRGAGGYVNSPLHF
d_gene: NA; abundance: NA; v_gene: TRBV19; j_gene: TRBJ2-2; CDR3nt: TGTGCCAGTAGTATCGGGACTCAGTTGGACTGGGAGCTGTTTTTT; CDR3aa: CASSIGTQLDWELFF
d_gene: NA; abundance: NA; v_gene: TRBV4-2; j_gene: TRBJ2-3; CDR3nt: TGTGCCAGCAGCGAAGGGGGCGGGGGAAGCACAGATACGCAGTATTTT; CDR3aa: CASSEGGGGSTDTQYF
d_gene: NA; abundance: NA; v_gene: TRBV11-2; j_gene: TRBJ1-5; CDR3nt: TGTGCCAGCAGCTTTGGGGGCAGGGATGGCAATCAGCCCCAGCATTTT; CDR3aa: CASSFGGRDGNQPQHF
d_gene: NA; abundance: NA; v_gene: TRBV18; j_gene: TRBJ2-4; CDR3nt: TGTGCCAGCTCACAGGCAGGCCAAAAAAACATTCAGTACTTC; CDR3aa: CASSQAGQKNIQYF
d_gene: NA; abundance: once; v_gene: TRBV7-2; j_gene: TRBJ2-6; CDR3nt: TGTGCCAGCAGCTTCAGACCCTCTGGGGCCAACGTCCTGACTTTC; CDR3aa: CASSFRPSGANVLTF
d_gene: NA; abundance: NA; v_gene: TRBV29-1; j_gene: TRBJ2-1; CDR3nt: TGCAGCGTTGTTGAAGGCGATGAGCAGTTCTTC; CDR3aa: CSVVEGDEQFF
d_gene: NA; abundance: NA; v_gene: TRBV19; j_gene: TRBJ2-2; CDR3nt: TGTGCCAGTGGAACGAGCGTTAGGGACACCGGGGAGCTGTTTTTT; CDR3aa: CASGTSVRDTGELFF
d_gene: TRBD2; abundance: NA; v_gene: TRBV7-2; j_gene: TRBJ2-1; CDR3nt: TGTGCCAGCAGCTTAGTGGGACCCGGACTAGCGGGCTACTACAATGAGCAGTTCTTC; CDR3aa: CASSLVGPGLAGYYNEQFF
d_gene: NA; abundance: NA; v_gene: TRBV10-1; j_gene: TRBJ2-4; CDR3nt: TGCGCCAGCAGTGAGTCAGGGAAAAACATTCAGTACTTC; CDR3aa: CASSESGKNIQYF
d_gene: TRBD1; abundance: NA; v_gene: TRBV7-2; j_gene: TRBJ1-2; CDR3nt: TGTGCCAGCAGCCATTTGGGACAGGGTGACTATGGCTACACCTTC; CDR3aa: CASSHLGQGDYGYTF
d_gene: TRBD1; abundance: NA; v_gene: TRBV6-5; j_gene: TRBJ2-1; CDR3nt: TGTGCCAGCAGTTACTCGCGGACAGGGGGCAATGAGCAGTTCTTC; CDR3aa: CASSYSRTGGNEQFF
d_gene: NA; abundance: NA; v_gene: TRBV27; j_gene: TRBJ1-5; CDR3nt: TGTGCCAGCAGTCGTCCCAAGGGCAATCAGCCCCAGCATTTT; CDR3aa: CASSRPKGNQPQHF
d_gene: NA; abundance: once; v_gene: TRBV6-5; j_gene: TRBJ2-1; CDR3nt: TGTGCCAGCAGTGACTCGAGGAGCTCCTACAATGAGCAGTTCTTC; CDR3aa: CASSDSRSSYNEQFF
d_gene: TRBD1; abundance: NA; v_gene: TRBV7-2; j_gene: TRBJ1-2; CDR3nt: TGTGCCAGCAGCCCTCAATCACAGGGGTCGACCTATGGCTACACCTTC; CDR3aa: CASSPQSQGSTYGYTF
d_gene: NA; abundance: NA; v_gene: TRBV29-1; j_gene: TRBJ2-3; CDR3nt: TGCAGCGCCGGAGGCTATACCCGCACAGATACGCAGTATTTT; CDR3aa: CSAGGYTRTDTQYF
d_gene: NA; abundance: NA; v_gene: TRBV7-2; j_gene: TRBJ2-7; CDR3nt: TGTGCCAGCAGCTTAGCGCTGGCAGTCCAGTACTTC; CDR3aa: CASSLALAVQYF
d_gene: NA; abundance: few; v_gene: TRBV29-1; j_gene: TRBJ2-7; CDR3nt: TGCAGCGTTGAAGATGGGACTTGGGACGAGCAGTACTTC; CDR3aa: CSVEDGTWDEQYF
d_gene: NA; abundance: NA; v_gene: TRBV12-3/TRBV12-4; j_gene: TRBJ2-3; CDR3nt: TGTGCCAGCAGTTTTGTCACAGATACGCAGTATTTT; CDR3aa: CASSFVTDTQYF
d_gene: NA; abundance: NA; v_gene: TRBV28; j_gene: TRBJ2-3; CDR3nt: TGTGCCAGCAGCCCTATGTGGGATAGCACAGATACGCAGTATTTT; CDR3aa: CASSPMWDSTDTQYF
d_gene: NA; abundance: NA; v_gene: TRBV7-9; j_gene: TRBJ1-2; CDR3nt: TGTGCCAGCAGCCCTTTGACCGCAGAGTATATCTATGGCTACACCTTC; CDR3aa: CASSPLTAEYIYGYTF
d_gene: NA; abundance: NA; v_gene: TRBV5-1; j_gene: TRBJ2-7; CDR3nt: TGCGCCAGCAACTCCGGGACACGACCCTACGAGCAGTACTTC; CDR3aa: CASNSGTRPYEQYF
d_gene: NA; abundance: once; v_gene: TRBV30; j_gene: TRBJ1-6; CDR3nt: TGTGCCTGGAGTGTACGTAGGGATTCACCCCTCCACTTT; CDR3aa: CAWSVRRDSPLHF
d_gene: NA; abundance: NA; v_gene: TRBV28; j_gene: TRBJ1-2; CDR3nt: TGTGCCAGCACCAATTCGCCGGGACCCAGCTACACCTTC; CDR3aa: CASTNSPGPSYTF
d_gene: NA; abundance: NA; v_gene: TRBV7-9; j_gene: TRBJ2-2; CDR3nt: TGTGCCAGCACCCATGTCGTGGGTCTGACCGGGGAGCTGTTTTTT; CDR3aa: CASTHVVGLTGELFF
d_gene: NA; abundance: NA; v_gene: TRBV4-3; j_gene: TRBJ2-1; CDR3nt: TGCGCCAGCAGCCCTCAGGGGTACAATGAGCAGTTCTTC; CDR3aa: CASSPQGYNEQFF
d_gene: NA; abundance: once; v_gene: TRBV29-1; j_gene: TRBJ1-3; CDR3nt: TGCAGCGCACGAGGGGGACCGAGCTCTGGAAACACCATATATTTT; CDR3aa: CSARGGPSSGNTIYF
d_gene: NA; abundance: few; v_gene: TRBV6-5; j_gene: TRBJ1-3; CDR3nt: TGTGCCAGCAGACGGTACGGGTCTGGAAACACCATATATTTT; CDR3aa: CASRRYGSGNTIYF
d_gene: NA; abundance: few; v_gene: TRBV5-1; j_gene: TRBJ2-7; CDR3nt: TGCGCTTCGTCTAGCGTATCCTACGAGCAGTACTTC; CDR3aa: CASSSVSYEQYF
d_gene: NA; abundance: NA; v_gene: TRBV10-3; j_gene: TRBJ2-7; CDR3nt: TGTGCCGTCCGGACAGACTCGGGATTAGACGAGCAGTACTTC; CDR3aa: CAVRTDSGLDEQYF
d_gene: NA; abundance: NA; v_gene: TRBV15; j_gene: TRBJ1-5; CDR3nt: TGTGCCACCAGCAGAGATTACGTAACTCGGGATCAGCCCCAGCATTTT; CDR3aa: CATSRDYVTRDQPQHF
d_gene: NA; abundance: once; v_gene: TRBV3-1/TRBV3-2; j_gene: TRBJ1-5; CDR3nt: TGTGCCAGCAGCCCCCGGGAGGATCAGCCCCAGCATTTT; CDR3aa: CASSPREDQPQHF
d_gene: NA; abundance: NA; v_gene: TRBV5-6; j_gene: TRBJ2-7; CDR3nt: TGTGCCAGCAGGGACAGATCCTACGAGCAGTACTTC; CDR3aa: CASRDRSYEQYF
d_gene: TRBD1; abundance: once; v_gene: TRBV12-3/TRBV12-4; j_gene: TRBJ1-2; CDR3nt: TGTGCCAGCGCGGGACAGTACTATGGCTACACCTTC; CDR3aa: CASAGQYYGYTF
d_gene: NA; abundance: NA; v_gene: TRBV27; j_gene: TRBJ2-4; CDR3nt: TGTGCCAGCAGTTTAACGGTCGGAGGGGCCAAAAACATTCAGTACTTC; CDR3aa: CASSLTVGGAKNIQYF
d_gene: TRBD2; abundance: once; v_gene: TRBV5-1; j_gene: TRBJ2-7; CDR3nt: TGCGCCAGCAGCTCGACTAGCGGGAGTAACGAGCAGTACTTC; CDR3aa: CASSSTSGSNEQYF